This T cell receptor beta chain was observed in a study of T-cell memory formation after mild COVID-19. Regarding the study as a whole: Nothing confirmed that second-wave clones peaking on day 37 were specific for SARS-CoV-2. Pre-infection memory already had some responding clones, implying cross-reactive memory joined. Clones that shrank (day 15 to 85) were balanced CD4/CD8, whereas later expanders leaned CD4+.

From germline, CDR1 is SGHAT and CDR2 FQNNGV. Between the trimmed V and J ends, which lost 4 bases and 3 bases, there was a span of 11 bases. This CDR3 has 14 amino acids. This clonotype came up a few times. Its matching antigen is unknown. Constant-segment primers and 5'RACE yielded cDNA libraries for TCR alpha and TCR beta, each carrying sample barcodes and UMIs. From the 5' RACE reads, TCRdb called clonotypes with MiXCR, one entry per CDR3 protein. The data contain hundreds of thousands of distinct CDR3 sequences, about 20% of them singletons. This chain uses TRBV11-2 with TRBJ2-3; D is uncertain. The TCR originated in a man between 18 and 29 years old who had mild COVID-19 (a few samples of this study predate the infection). Cell type and time point are not known. Material: PBMCs or a T cell subset sorted from them (not recorded which). In DNA, the CDR3 is TGTGCCAGCAGCTATCACAGTGAAACAGATACGCAGTATTTT. Amino acids: CASSYHSETDTQYF.